The 4 T cell receptor beta chains in this list originate from one sample, sequenced in a study of cytomegalovirus exposure and HLA in healthy donors. The repertoire was sequenced with immunoSEQ multiplex PCR; TCRdb's copy has only in-frame clones and lacks some. The table includes approximately 300,000 clones, 70% to 90% detected once. What was sequenced was PBMCs. These receptors all stem from a woman aged 18-30 years in good health and CMV-seronegative.

The rearrangement joins TRBV11-2 to TRBJ1-5; TRBD1 agrees at 10 bases. This CDR3 spans 19 amino acids. Per the germline V gene, CDR1 is SGHAT and CDR2 is FQNNGV. The V gene end was trimmed by 5 bases and the J gene end by 3 bases; junction bases not matched to a gene: 16. The CDR3 DNA reads as TGTGCCAGCAGCCCACATGGGACAGGGGCTCCAAGGGACAATCAGCCCCAGCATTTT. This codes for CASSPHGTGAPRDNQPQHF.

The V call is TRBV7-2, the J call TRBJ1-5, with D perhaps TRBD1 (6 bases). CDR3 size: 14 residues. Germline lookup yields CDR1 SGHTA and CDR2 FQGNSA. Trimming removed 5 bases at V and 7 bases at J, with 15 bases between. The CDR3: CASSPYREGQPQHF. The CDR3, as DNA: TGTGCCAGCAGCCCTTACAGGGAGGGGCAGCCCCAGCATTTT.

The chain couples TRBV27 to TRBJ1-2; 9 nucleotides align to TRBD1. CDR3 length equals 15 residues. V gave up 5 bases and J gave up 4 bases; unmatched junction bases: 8. CDR1 and CDR2 (germline): MNHEY, SMNVEV (reference sequence). The CDR3 bases are TGTGCCAGCAGTGACGACAGGGGGGCGGGCTATGGCTACACCTTC. This codes for CASSDDRGAGYGYTF.

This clone occurred once. The genes are TRBV2 and TRBJ2-1; 10 nucleotides agree with TRBD1. The V gene end was trimmed by 7 bases and the J gene end by 6 bases; junction bases not matched to a gene: 3. CDR1 and CDR2 from the germline V gene are SNHLY and FYNNEI. The CDR3 spans 13 residues. The CDR3 region is CASNRDRGNEQFF. For the CDR3, the DNA is TGTGCCAGCAACCGGGACAGGGGCAATGAGCAGTTCTTC.